This is a list of T cell receptor beta chains from one sample in a study of T cells in Graves' hyperthyroidism and ophthalmopathy. TCRdb re-called the multiplex PCR reads with MiXCR, one entry per CDR3 protein. The profile shows 800,000 or so distinct CDR3 sequences, approximately 40% of them singletons. Sequencing used blood. Receptors originate from a man between 18 and 29 years old with Graves' hyperthyroidism. CDR3s include the opening cysteine and the closing phenylalanine or tryptophan. D genes are given only for firm matches. Some rows mark clone size as missing; the rest say once, few, many or name a class of expanded clone.

j_call v_call d_call clone_size cdr3_aa cdr3_nt
TRBJ1-5 TRBV30 TRBD1 NA CAWSQGAGQPQHF TGTGCCTGGAGTCAGGGGGCGGGTCAGCCCCAGCATTTT
TRBJ2-7 TRBV5-5 NA few CASSRDLSYEQYF TGTGCCAGCAGCCGGGACCTCTCCTACGAGCAGTACTTC
TRBJ2-5 TRBV4-1 NA many CASSQGRGLQETQYF TGCGCCAGCAGCCAAGGGAGGGGACTCCAAGAGACCCAGTACTTC
TRBJ1-2 TRBV6-5 NA NA CASSVGSLGGGYTF TGTGCCAGCAGTGTCGGGAGCCTTGGCGGTGGCTACACCTTC
TRBJ2-5 TRBV7-3 NA NA CASSLAATDSRETQYF TGTGCCAGCAGCTTGGCTGCAACAGACTCCCGGGAGACCCAGTACTTC
TRBJ2-5 TRBV15 NA many CATSRGTEETQYF TGTGCCACCAGCAGAGGGACGGAAGAGACCCAGTACTTC
TRBJ1-5 TRBV19 TRBD1 NA CASPTGTVISPQHF TGTGCCAGCCCTACCGGGACAGTAATCAGCCCCCAGCATTTT
TRBJ2-5 TRBV7-2 TRBD1 few CASSSRQGLVETQYF TGTGCCAGCAGTTCAAGACAGGGTTTAGTTGAGACCCAGTACTTC
TRBJ1-1 TRBV15 NA NA CATSRAPLQGTWGVRTEAFF TGTGCCACCAGCAGAGCCCCCCTCCAGGGTACATGGGGGGTGAGGACTGAAGCTTTCTTT
TRBJ2-5 TRBV28 NA few CASSRQVLGTQYF TGTGCCAGCAGTCGACAGGTCCTGGGGACCCAGTACTTC
TRBJ2-5 TRBV12-3/TRBV12-4 NA once CASSLTENQETQYF TGTGCCAGCAGTTTAACAGAAAACCAAGAGACCCAGTACTTC
TRBJ1-4 TRBV6-2/TRBV6-3 NA NA CASAGVATNEKLFF TGTGCCAGCGCTGGAGTTGCAACTAATGAAAAACTGTTTTTT
TRBJ2-2 TRBV28 NA NA CASYGWGDTGELFF TGTGCCAGCTACGGTTGGGGGGACACCGGGGAGCTGTTTTTT
TRBJ2-7 TRBV15 NA many CATSSTSREQYF TGTGCCACCAGCAGTACCTCACGAGAGCAGTACTTC
TRBJ1-1 TRBV19 TRBD1 few CASMRGGAGPTEAFF TGTGCCAGTATGAGAGGGGGCGCAGGTCCCACTGAAGCTTTCTTT
TRBJ1-1 TRBV24-1 NA many CATSDQVNTEAFF TGTGCCACCAGTGATCAGGTGAACACTGAAGCTTTCTTT
TRBJ2-7 TRBV7-9 TRBD1 NA CASSSSGTGINEQYF TGTGCCAGCAGCTCCTCCGGGACAGGGATAAACGAGCAGTACTTC
TRBJ1-1 TRBV25-1 NA many CASSELIDDEAFF TGTGCCAGCAGTGAATTGATAGATGATGAAGCTTTCTTT
TRBJ2-5 TRBV5-1 TRBD2 once CASRLAVLQETQYF TGCGCCAGCAGGCTAGCGGTCTTACAAGAGACCCAGTACTTC
TRBJ1-2 TRBV12-3/TRBV12-4 NA few CASASPGTESYGYTF TGTGCCAGCGCCTCCCCTGGGACGGAATCCTATGGCTACACCTTC
TRBJ2-5 TRBV20-1 TRBD2 few CSAAWGLAGVETQYF TGCAGTGCTGCCTGGGGACTAGCGGGGGTTGAGACCCAGTACTTC
TRBJ1-6 TRBV15 NA NA CATSSEGAALHF TGTGCCACCAGCAGCGAAGGGGCAGCTCTCCACTTT
TRBJ1-2 TRBV24-1 NA NA CATSDPGRQGYTF TGTGCCACCAGTGATCCGGGGCGTCAAGGCTACACCTTC
TRBJ2-5 TRBV3-1 TRBD2 NA CASSQVASGGQETQYF TGTGCCAGCAGCCAAGTGGCTAGCGGGGGCCAAGAGACCCAGTACTTC
TRBJ1-4 TRBV5-5 NA NA CASSLGASRLGEKLFF TGTGCCAGCAGCTTGGGGGCCAGTCGTTTGGGGGAAAAACTGTTTTTT
TRBJ1-5 TRBV6-5 TRBD1 few CASSSGTGGGSNQPQHF TGTGCCAGCAGCTCCGGGACAGGGGGCGGGAGCAATCAGCCCCAGCATTTT
TRBJ1-1 TRBV5-1 TRBD1 NA CASSTRTGGLTEAFF TGCGCCAGCAGCACACGGACAGGGGGCCTCACTGAAGCTTTCTTT
TRBJ2-7 TRBV6-6 NA NA CASRGTFYEQYF TGTGCCAGCAGAGGCACCTTCTACGAGCAGTACTTC
TRBJ2-7 TRBV20-1 NA NA CSASRASSYEQYF TGCAGTGCTAGTAGGGCCTCGTCCTACGAGCAGTACTTC
TRBJ2-7 TRBV5-1 NA few CASSSQQGSVYEQYF TGCGCCAGCAGCTCCCAACAGGGATCAGTATACGAGCAGTACTTC
TRBJ1-1 TRBV7-9 TRBD1 NA CASNLLGQATTEAFF TGTGCCAGCAACCTACTGGGACAGGCGACCACTGAAGCTTTCTTT
TRBJ2-3 TRBV24-1 NA NA CATSGRTAPDTQYF TGTGCCACCAGTGGCCGGACTGCCCCAGATACGCAGTATTTT
TRBJ1-5 TRBV10-3 NA NA CASSGNRIYDQPQHF TGTGCCAGCAGTGGTAACAGGATTTACGATCAGCCCCAGCATTTT
TRBJ2-5 TRBV24-1 NA many CATSDFDSDYQETQYF TGTGCCACCAGTGATTTCGACAGTGATTACCAAGAGACCCAGTACTTC
TRBJ1-5 TRBV19 NA NA CASSGGSINQPQHF TGTGCCAGTTCGGGAGGGTCTATCAATCAGCCCCAGCATTTT
TRBJ2-7 TRBV5-1 NA many CASSLALGSSYEQYF TGCGCCAGCAGCTTGGCTTTGGGCAGCTCCTACGAGCAGTACTTC
TRBJ1-5 TRBV7-9 NA NA CASSLRGSEHF TGTGCCAGCAGCCTGCGTGGCTCCGAGCATTTT
TRBJ2-7 TRBV11-2 NA NA CASSSLRGDYEQYF TGTGCCAGCAGCTCCCTCAGGGGAGACTACGAGCAGTACTTC
TRBJ2-7 TRBV5-1 TRBD2 few CASSRAGGSYEQYF TGCGCCAGCAGCCGAGCGGGGGGCTCCTACGAGCAGTACTTC
TRBJ2-5 TRBV24-1 NA few CASSLFADSQETQYF TGTGCCAGCAGCTTATTCGCGGACAGCCAAGAGACCCAGTACTTC
TRBJ2-5 TRBV2 TRBD1 many CASSGRWTGGETQYF TGTGCCAGCAGCGGGAGGTGGACAGGGGGCGAGACCCAGTACTTC
TRBJ2-2 TRBV14 NA NA CASRSAVTGELFF TGTGCCAGCAGAAGTGCAGTTACCGGGGAGCTGTTTTTT
TRBJ1-1 TRBV25-1 TRBD1 NA CASSERDRDTEAFF TGTGCAAGCAGTGAAAGGGACAGGGACACTGAAGCTTTCTTT
TRBJ1-2 TRBV29-1 NA NA CSVATGANGYTF TGCAGCGTCGCCACGGGGGCGAATGGCTACACCTTC
TRBJ1-5 TRBV20-1 TRBD1 NA CSAGTGERHSNQPQHF TGCAGTGCTGGGACAGGGGAAAGACATAGCAATCAGCCCCAGCATTTT